Following are 27 T cell receptor beta chains from one sample sequenced in a study of blood T cell repertoires in COVID-19. The method was immunoSEQ multiplex PCR; TCRdb's version includes in-frame clones alone and lacks a portion of them. Of roughly 99,000 clones listed, 60% to 85% are singletons. The material sequenced was peripheral blood. The source of these receptors is a woman of 80 years or more with active or convalescent COVID-19.

The chain uses TRBV29-1 and TRBJ2-7, with D possibly matching TRBD2 (5 bases). V lost 4 bases to trimming and J lost 3 bases, with 10 bases between them. CDR1 and CDR2 from the germline V gene are SQVTM and ANQGSEA. The CDR3 runs to 12 residues. The CDR3 DNA follows: TGCAGCGTTGGGCTCCGGGACTACGAGCAGTACTTC. This sequence encodes CSVGLRDYEQYF.

The J gene is TRBJ2-7, the V gene TRBV18, with 10 bases aligning to TRBD1. The junction had 0 bases not matched to a gene; V was cut back by 3 bases and J by 1 base. CDR1 is KGHSH and CDR2 is LQKENI in the germline V gene. CDR3 length: 14 amino acids. DNA of the CDR3: TGTGCCAGCTCACCGGGACAGGGGTCCTACGAGCAGTACTTC. It translates to CASSPGQGSYEQYF.

Note on this clone: Germline and junction disagree at one end, which may indicate a read error. V is TRBV5-1 and J is TRBJ1-2; D is ambiguous. The germline gives CDR1 SGHRS, CDR2 YFSETQ. CDR3 size: 9 residues. CDR3: CASSFYPPF. CDR3 nucleotide sequence: TGCGCCAGCAGCTTCTATCCGCCCTTC.

This clone occurred a few times. CDR3 amino acids: CASSQQITGSDTQYF. The CDR3, as DNA: TGTGCCAGCAGCCAACAAATAACAGGGTCGGATACGCAGTATTTT. This sequence joins TRBV14 and TRBJ2-3, with a tentative D call TRBD1 (6 bases). The CDR3 is made up of 15 amino acids. From germline, CDR1 is SGHDN and CDR2 FVKESK. The V gene lost 2 bases and the J gene lost 6 bases, with 15 bases spanning the gap.

This clone was counted only a few times. The chain links TRBV5-6 to TRBJ2-7; D is uncertain. Germline lookup yields CDR1 SGHDT and CDR2 YYEEEE. CDR3 length: 13 amino acids. The ends were cut back, 4 bases at V and 4 bases at J, with 12 bases in the middle. Here the CDR3 DNA reads TGTGCCAGCAGCCTAGATTTTACATACGAGCAGTACTTC. Protein: CASSLDFTYEQYF.

The chain combines TRBV28 with TRBJ2-5; 10 bases match TRBD2. V was pared by 9 bases and J by 2 bases, with 15 bases of the junction left unmatched. Germline V gives CDR1 MDHEN, CDR2 SYDVKM. The CDR3 contains 17 residues. DNA of the CDR3: TGTGCCAGTGCTGAAGGAGCGGGAGGGGTTCAGCAAGAGACCCAGTACTTC. It is translated as CASAEGAGGVQQETQYF.

This clone came up a few times. The J gene is TRBJ2-7, the V gene TRBV15; 7 bases line up with TRBD1. Trimming took 0 bases from V and 4 from J; bases not matched to a gene: 3. Germline values: CDR1 LNHNV, CDR2 YYDKDF (reference sequence). This CDR3 is built from 14 residues. This CDR3 reads CATSREDRKYEQYF. DNA for the CDR3: TGTGCCACCAGCAGAGAGGACAGGAAATACGAGCAGTACTTC.

The gene calls are TRBV29-1 and TRBJ2-7; D unclear. The CDR3 totals 12 residues. CDR1 and CDR2 from the germline V gene are SQVTM and ANQGSEA. Trimming removed 4 bases from V and 6 bases from J, with 13 bases in between. In DNA, the CDR3 is TGCAGCGTTGTAGTGACAAGCAGCGAGCAGTACTTC. This codes for CSVVVTSSEQYF.

Here the CDR3 DNA reads TGTGCCAGCAGCTTAGCGTCTAGCGGGAGGGCCGTCTACGAGCAGTACTTC. Translation: CASSLASSGRAVYEQYF. The rearrangement uses TRBV7-2 and TRBJ2-7; 12 bases agree with TRBD2. Germline CDR1 reads SGHTA; CDR2 reads FQGNSA. V trimming: 0 bases; J trimming: 3 bases; junction bases outside the gene matches: 6. The CDR3 is made up of 17 amino acids.

The rearrangement links TRBV30 to TRBJ1-5; TRBD1 matches 8 bases. The CDR3 is made up of 14 amino acids. Unmatched junction bases numbered 13, after V lost 8 bases and J lost 7 bases. Germline CDR1 is GTSNPN and CDR2 is SVGIG (reference sequence). The CDR3 bases are TGTGCCCCCCCCCAGGACAGGGTACGGCAGCCCCAGCATTTT. It yields the protein CAPPQDRVRQPQHF.

The V gene is TRBV5-1, the J gene TRBJ2-2; TRBD2 is a possible D gene (5 bases). Germline V CDR1 and CDR2: SGHRS, YFSETQ. Trimming cost V 5 bases and J 0 bases, with 11 bases left between them. The CDR3 extends over 15 amino acids. The CDR3 is CASRLSDPNTGELFF. The CDR3 DNA is TGCGCCAGCAGACTTAGCGATCCGAACACCGGGGAGCTGTTTTTT.

The chain uses TRBV5-6 and TRBJ2-1; the D gene is possibly TRBD2 (6 bases). The V end lost 3 bases, the J end lost 0 bases, and 22 bases lay between the germline ends. The CDR3 contains 19 residues. The V gene's germline CDR1 is SGHDT and CDR2 YYEEEE. The CDR3 coding sequence is TGTGCCAGCAGCTCTTTTTCAGTCGTAGCGGCAAGCTCCTACAATGAGCAGTTCTTC. This sequence encodes CASSSFSVVAASSYNEQFF.

CDR3 in amino acids: CASSLGTGGAETQYF. CDR3 DNA sequence: TGTGCCAGCAGCCTCGGGACAGGGGGCGCGGAGACCCAGTACTTC. This chain connects TRBV7-3 to TRBJ2-5; 12 positions match TRBD1. CDR3 length: 15 amino acids. Trimming cost V 5 bases and J 5 bases; bases outside gene matches: 6. Germline CDR1 reads SGHTA; CDR2 reads FQGTGA.

The chain combines TRBV28 with TRBJ2-1, with TRBD2 matching over 9 bases. The CDR3 runs to 14 residues. CDR1 is MDHEN and CDR2 is SYDVKM in the germline V gene. V shed 6 bases and J 8 bases; nucleotides not matched to a gene: 8. The CDR3 nucleotides read TGTGCCAGCAGGACTAGCGGTCTTTGGGATGAGCAGTTCTTC. As protein: CASRTSGLWDEQFF. The full variable domain, completed using reference TRBV28 and TRBJ2-1, is DVKVTQSSRYLVKRTGEKVFLECVQDMDHENMFWYRQDPGLGLRLIYFSYDVKMKEKGDIPEGYSVSREKKERFSLILESASTNQTSMYLCASRTSGLWDEQFFGPGTRLTVL.

In its sample, this clone was seen a few times. V and J are TRBV5-8 and TRBJ1-3; D is uncertain. V lost 5 bases and J lost 1, with 10 bases in between. In germline, CDR1 is SGHTS, CDR2 YDEGEE. The CDR3 length is 14 residues. CDR3 loop: CASSRGESGNTIYF. In nucleotides, the CDR3 is TGTGCCAGCAGTCGGGGAGAATCTGGAAACACCATATATTTT. The full variable domain, rest sourced from reference TRBV5-8 and TRBJ1-3, is EAGVTQSPTHLIKTRGQQATLRCSPISGHTSVYWYQQALGLGLQFLLWYDEGEERNRGNFPPRFSGRQFPNYSSELNVNALELEDSALYLCASSRGESGNTIYFGEGSWLTVV.

Comments on this clone: This specimen includes other DNA sequences encoding the same CDR3. The chain is built from TRBV9 and TRBJ2-5; possibly TRBD2 for D (6 bases). This CDR3 contains 12 residues. Germline lookup yields CDR1 SGDLS and CDR2 YYNGEE. V lost 3 bases, J lost 4 bases, and 7 bases lay in between. The CDR3 DNA is TGTGCCAGCAGCGCCGGGGGAGAGACCCAGTACTTC. Translating gives CASSAGGETQYF.

The chain uses TRBV6-5 and TRBJ1-3; perhaps TRBD1 as D (5 bases). Germline loops: CDR1 MNHEY, CDR2 SVGAGI. V was cut by 8 bases and J by 2 bases, with 16 bases left in between. This CDR3 is built from 15 residues. CDR3 protein: CASSPRGGAGNTIYF. The CDR3, as DNA: TGTGCCAGCTCCCCCCGGGGAGGGGCTGGAAACACCATATATTTT.

This chain links TRBV5-4 with TRBJ2-4; D possibly corresponds to TRBD1 (6 bases). V was shortened by 0 bases and J by 12 bases, with 13 bases between the two germline ends. From germline, CDR1 is SGHNT and CDR2 YYREEE (reference sequence). This CDR3 contains 13 residues. CDR3 DNA: TGTGCCAGCAGCTTGGAGGGGACAAATACTCAGTACTTC. The encoded protein is CASSLEGTNTQYF.

The chain links TRBV5-1 to TRBJ2-1, with 12 bases matching TRBD2. V was clipped by 1 base and J by 9 bases; unmatched bases: 2. This CDR3 has 14 amino acids. The germline gives CDR1 SGHRS, CDR2 YFSETQ. CDR3 amino acids: CASSLTSGRLEQFF. The CDR3 coding sequence is TGCGCCAGCAGCTTGACTAGCGGGAGGCTTGAGCAGTTCTTC.

The chain carries TRBV10-1 and TRBJ1-5; D unresolved. The germline CDR1 and CDR2 sequences are WNHNN and SYGVQD (reference sequence). The V gene lost 7 bases and the J gene lost 6 bases, with 4 bases spanning the gap. CDR3 length: 10 amino acids. CDR3 sequence reads: CASKSQPQHF. Here the CDR3 DNA reads TGCGCCAGCAAGAGTCAGCCCCAGCATTTT.

The chain carries TRBV7-9 and TRBJ2-1, with 9 bases that match TRBD2. The ends lost 7 bases at V and 3 bases at J; junction bases unmatched: 10. Germline CDR1 reads SEHNR; CDR2 reads FQNEAQ (reference sequence). CDR3 length equals 16 residues. In nucleotides, the CDR3 is TGTGCCAGCACCACCTCGGGAGCGGGAGGCTACAATGAGCAGTTCTTC. It codes for CASTTSGAGGYNEQFF. The entire variable domain, with the rest obtained from reference TRBV7-9 and TRBJ2-1, is as follows: DTGVSQNPRHKITKRGQNVTFRCDPISEHNRLYWYRQTLGQGPEFLTYFQNEAQLEKSRLLSDRFSAERPKGSFSTLEIQRTEQGDSAMYLCASTTSGAGGYNEQFFGPGTRLTVL.

The chain links TRBV18 to TRBJ1-1, with D possibly matching TRBD1 (6 bases). V lost 2 bases and J lost 0, with 13 bases in between. This CDR3 has 16 amino acids. CDR1 KGHSH and CDR2 LQKENI come from the germline V gene. CDR3 sequence reads: CASSPRLQGMNTEAFF. The CDR3 region has the DNA TGTGCCAGCTCACCAAGGCTTCAGGGGATGAACACTGAAGCTTTCTTT.

The chain has TRBV5-4 and TRBJ1-1; D unresolved. The CDR3 covers 16 residues. Trimming cost V 5 bases and J 6 bases, with 23 bases left between them. Germline V gene sequence: CDR1 SGHNT, CDR2 YYREEE (reference sequence). CDR3 sequence reads: CASRQQAGQAPAEAFF. As DNA, the CDR3 is TGTGCCAGCAGACAGCAGGCGGGTCAAGCCCCTGCTGAAGCTTTCTTT. Complete variable domain (other parts from reference TRBV5-4 and TRBJ1-1): ETGVTQSPTHLIKTRGQQVTLRCSSQSGHNTVSWYQQALGQGPQFIFQYYREEENGRGNFPPRFSGLQFPNYSSELNVNALELDDSALYLCASRQQAGQAPAEAFFGQGTRLTVV.

The chain combines TRBV7-8 with TRBJ2-5; 11 bases are a match to TRBD1. This CDR3 has 17 residues. Trimming at V came to 1 base and at J to 9 bases, leaving 13 bases not matched to a gene. Germline CDR1 is SGHVS and CDR2 is FQNEAQ. CDR3: CASSLVTVGGTGGSQYF. CDR3 nucleotides: TGTGCCAGCAGCTTAGTAACAGTCGGAGGGACAGGGGGTTCCCAGTACTTC.

The rearrangement joins TRBV28 to TRBJ2-7; 7 nucleotides align to TRBD2. The CDR3 sequence is 13 residues long. CDR1 MDHEN and CDR2 SYDVKM come from the germline V gene. V shed 7 bases, J shed 5 bases, and the junction held 8 bases outside the gene matches. CDR3 sequence: CASTGTTRNEQYF. The CDR3 DNA reads TGTGCCAGCACCGGGACTACCCGTAACGAGCAGTACTTC.

This chain joins TRBV2 and TRBJ2-7, with TRBD1 as a possible D gene (6 bases). From germline, CDR1 is SNHLY and CDR2 FYNNEI. CDR3 length: 14 residues. Trimming took off 4 bases at V and 1 base at J, with 11 bases between the two ends. The CDR3, as DNA: TGTGCCAGCAGTGCCCAGGGGTTATCCTACGAGCAGTACTTC. It is translated as CASSAQGLSYEQYF. Combining the CDR3 with reference TRBV2 and TRBJ2-7 gives the whole variable domain EPEVTQTPSHQVTQMGQEVILRCVPISNHLYFYWYRQILGQKVEFLVSFYNNEISEKSEIFDDQFSVERPDGSNFTLKIRSTKLEDSAMYFCASSAQGLSYEQYFGPGTRLTVT.

The V call is TRBV2, the J call TRBJ2-7; 11 nucleotides agree with TRBD2. The CDR3 sequence is 15 residues long. V gave up 0 bases and J gave up 4 bases; unmatched junction bases: 2. CDR1 is SNHLY, CDR2 FYNNEI, per germline. CDR3 in amino acids: CASSEASGRGYEQYF. The CDR3 DNA is TGTGCCAGCAGTGAAGCTAGCGGGAGGGGGTACGAGCAGTACTTC.